A selection of T cell receptor beta chains follows, all from one sample in a study of T cells in Graves' hyperthyroidism and ophthalmopathy. MiXCR, run by TCRdb on the multiplex PCR reads, gives a single entry per CDR3 protein. The data hold about 840,000 distinct CDR3 sequences, with 38% observed a single time. What was sequenced was blood. These TCRs come from a man between 18 and 29 years old with Graves' hyperthyroidism. The CDR3 runs from the conserved cysteine through the conserved F or W. A D gene is named only where the DNA matches it firmly. Rows give clone size only sometimes, using once, few, many, or a class for an expanded clone.

j_gene | len | d_gene | abundance | v_gene | CDR3nt | CDR3aa
TRBJ1-1 | 16 | TRBD1 | many | TRBV7-8 | TGTGCCAGCAGCGGAAGGACAGGAGCTATGAACACTGAAGCTTTCTTT | CASSGRTGAMNTEAFF
TRBJ2-3 | 15 | TRBD2 | few | TRBV15 | TGTGCCACCGCGCCGGGACTAGCGGGAGGTAGTACGCAGTATTTT | CATAPGLAGGSTQYF
TRBJ1-2 | 13 | - | many | TRBV19 | TGTGCCAGTATCCCGGGCCTCACGGGCGGCTACACCTTC | CASIPGLTGGYTF
TRBJ1-1 | 12 | TRBD1 | - | TRBV2 | TGTGCCAGCAGACTTCAGGGGGCTGAAGCTTTCTTT | CASRLQGAEAFF
TRBJ1-2 | 9 | - | - | TRBV10-1 | TGCGCCGGGGGATATGGCTACACCTTC | CAGGYGYTF
TRBJ1-5 | 13 | - | - | TRBV4-3 | TGCGCCAGCAGCCGGTACAGGGATCAGCCCCAGCATTTT | CASSRYRDQPQHF
TRBJ1-1 | 13 | - | - | TRBV4-1 | TGCGCCAGCAGCCTCCTCGGGGGGTATGAAGCTTTCTTT | CASSLLGGYEAFF
TRBJ2-7 | 13 | - | many | TRBV7-2 | TGTGCCAGCAGCTCGAGGGACGCCTCGGAGCAGTACTTC | CASSSRDASEQYF
TRBJ2-7 | 14 | - | - | TRBV7-9 | TGCGCCCCATTACACGGGCAGGGAGGATACGAGCAGTACTTC | CAPLHGQGGYEQYF
TRBJ1-4 | 17 | - | - | TRBV7-2 | TGTGCCAGCAGCTTATGGTATGGGATCGTCGAAGATGAAAAACTGTTTTTT | CASSLWYGIVEDEKLFF